The 18 T cell receptor beta chains presented below share a single source sample, sequenced in a study of OX40 agonist ivuxolimab in advanced cancers. This table comes from immunoSEQ multiplex PCR, and its TCRdb copy is limited to in-frame clones, with some not included. There are more than 25,000 clones in the sample; 84% occur only once, and about a quarter lies in the top ten. The sequencing used CD4+ or CD8+ T cells sorted from blood, collected in a trial of the OX40 agonist ivuxolimab. The receptors originated from an adult with an advanced solid tumor such as melanoma, head and neck, liver or kidney cancer.

A few counts support this clone. The chain combines TRBV7-3 with TRBJ2-7; D possibly corresponds to TRBD1 (6 bases). Germline CDR1 is SGHTA and CDR2 is FQGTGA. V was shortened by 3 bases and J by 4 bases, with 13 bases between the two germline ends. The length of the CDR3 is 14 residues. CDR3 DNA sequence: TGTGCCAGCAGCTTGAACGAGGGGGAATACGAGCAGTACTTC. Protein: CASSLNEGEYEQYF.

The chain recombines TRBV5-6 with TRBJ2-2; D is perhaps TRBD1 (5 bases). CDR1 and CDR2 from the germline V gene are SGHDT and YYEEEE. The V end was cut by 4 bases, the J end by 4 bases, with 8 bases between. The length of the CDR3 is 13 residues. CDR3 coding DNA: TGTGCCAGCAGCCCAGGGTCCACCGGGGAGCTGTTTTTT. Amino acids: CASSPGSTGELFF. The variable domain in full, completed from reference TRBV5-6 and TRBJ2-2, reads DAGVTQSPTHLIKTRGQQVTLRCSPKSGHDTVSWYQQALGQGPQFIFQYYEEEERQRGNFPDRFSGHQFPNYSSELNVNALLLGDSALYLCASSPGSTGELFFGEGSRLTVL.

For the CDR3, the DNA is TGTGCCAGCACCCTTACTAGCGGGTTAACCGGGGAGCTGTTTTTT. Translation: CASTLTSGLTGELFF. This rearrangement joins TRBV27 to TRBJ2-2; 9 bases line up with TRBD2. The CDR3 runs 15 residues. CDR1 and CDR2 (germline): MNHEY, SMNVEV (reference sequence). J lost 5 bases, V lost 7 bases, and 8 bases had no gene match.

The chain links TRBV4-1 to TRBJ1-1; 9 bases line up with TRBD1. V was clipped by 4 bases and J by 5 bases; unmatched bases: 5. The CDR3 contains 14 residues. Per germline, CDR1 MGHRA and CDR2 YSYEKL. CDR3 sequence (DNA): TGCGCCAGCAGCCCCGGACAGGGGCGGACTGAAGCTTTCTTT. This encodes CASSPGQGRTEAFF.

The chain recombines TRBV6-5 with TRBJ1-2; no clear D gene. CDR3 length: 14 amino acids. The V gene's germline CDR1 is MNHEY and CDR2 SVGAGI. V lost 7 bases and J lost 4, with 16 bases in between. The CDR3 coding sequence is TGTGCCAGCAAACCCGATTGGGGAACCTATGGCTACACCTTC. Translation gives CASKPDWGTYGYTF.

Turning to this clone: The germline gene is not matched at one end of the junction; a read error may be the cause. The chain recombines TRBV27 with TRBJ1-1, with a tentative D call TRBD1 (5 bases). In germline, CDR1 is MNHEY, CDR2 SMNVEV (reference sequence). The CDR3 runs to 15 residues. The CDR3 sequence: CASSISGTQVTEAFF. CDR3 DNA sequence: TGTGCCAGCAGTATATCAGGGACTCAGGTCACTGAAGCTTTCTTT.

The chain couples TRBV19 to TRBJ2-3; D might be TRBD2 (5 bases). Germline CDR1 LNHDA, CDR2 SQIVND (reference sequence). This CDR3 region has 12 residues. Trimming cost V 8 bases and J 4 bases, with 10 bases left between them. The CDR3 sequence: CASRTEADTQYF. The CDR3 region has the DNA TGTGCCAGTCGTACGGAGGCAGATACGCAGTATTTT.

This rearrangement joins TRBV4-2 to TRBJ1-2; D unresolved. The length of the CDR3 is 15 residues. Trimming pared 3 bases from V and 6 bases from J, leaving 17 bases between. In germline, CDR1 is LGHNA, CDR2 YNFKEQ. The CDR3 reads CASSHPGLPSDGYTF. Written as DNA, the CDR3 is TGTGCCAGCAGCCACCCCGGACTGCCCTCGGATGGCTACACCTTC.

There are a few counts of this clone. The chain joins TRBV5-4 to TRBJ2-7; 7 bases line up with TRBD1. The length of the CDR3 is 13 residues. The V gene's germline CDR1 is SGHNT and CDR2 YYREEE (reference sequence). V trimming: 2 bases; J trimming: 3 bases; junction bases outside the gene matches: 2. Here the CDR3 reads CASSFGTDYEQYF. CDR3 coding DNA: TGTGCCAGCAGCTTTGGGACAGACTACGAGCAGTACTTC.

The chain joins TRBV4-1 to TRBJ2-1; no clear D. V was pared by 0 bases and J by 10 bases, with 10 bases between. The CDR3 is 13 amino acids. Per the germline V gene, CDR1 is MGHRA and CDR2 is YSYEKL. DNA for the CDR3: TGCGCCAGCAGCCAAGAGGCCGGCGGAGAGCAGTTCTTC. It specifies CASSQEAGGEQFF.

The chain joins TRBV11-2 to TRBJ2-7; 8 bases fit TRBD1. Germline trimming cut 5 bases from V and 2 bases from J; bases unmatched to any gene: 8. The CDR3 spans 15 residues. Germline V gives CDR1 SGHAT, CDR2 FQNNGV. Here the CDR3 reads CASSADRVETYEQYF. The CDR3 DNA reads as TGTGCCAGCAGCGCGGACAGGGTAGAAACCTACGAGCAGTACTTC.

This chain uses TRBV5-6 with TRBJ2-7; D remains unclear. The CDR3 consists of 13 residues. V shed 4 bases and J shed 5 bases, with 13 bases lying between them. Germline V gene lookup returns CDR1 SGHDT and CDR2 YYEEEE. CDR3 sequence reads: CASSPSVRDEQYF. For the CDR3, the DNA is TGTGCCAGCAGCCCCTCCGTCCGGGACGAGCAGTACTTC.

Written as DNA, the CDR3 is TGCGCCAGCAGCGCGGAGGGCCCCCACAGACAAGAGACCCAGTACTTC. Translating gives CASSAEGPHRQETQYF. The chain couples TRBV5-1 to TRBJ2-5, with a weak D call TRBD2 (6 bases). The CDR3 sequence is 16 residues long. Trimming took off 4 bases at V and 2 bases at J, with 18 bases between the two ends. Germline V lookup: CDR1 SGHRS, CDR2 YFSETQ.

The genes are TRBV7-8 and TRBJ2-7, with 12 nucleotides matching TRBD1. The CDR3 runs to 15 residues. V shed 5 bases, J shed 5 bases, and the junction held 7 bases outside the gene matches. Germline-derived CDR1 and CDR2 are SGHVS and FQNEAQ. In DNA form, the CDR3 reads TGTGCCAGCAGCCCGCCGGGGACAGGGGGCGACGAGCAGTACTTC. Amino acid sequence: CASSPPGTGGDEQYF.

V usage is TRBV5-4 and J usage is TRBJ1-1, with TRBD1 as a possible D gene (5 bases). This CDR3 spans 14 amino acids. The ends were cut back, 1 base at V and 2 bases at J, with 9 bases in the middle. Looked up from germline, CDR1 is SGHNT and CDR2 is YYREEE (reference sequence). CDR3 sequence: CASSLTGLNTEAFF. The DNA for the CDR3 is TGTGCCAGCAGCTTGACAGGCCTAAACACTGAAGCTTTCTTT.

This chain links TRBV4-3 with TRBJ2-5; D is tentatively TRBD1 or TRBD2 (5 bases each). Deletions cut 1 base from V and 2 bases from J, with 20 bases between. The CDR3 spans 18 residues. Germline values: CDR1 LGHNA, CDR2 YSLEER. Here the CDR3 reads CASSQATSGPGLQETQYF. The CDR3 DNA is TGCGCCAGCAGCCAAGCTACAAGCGGCCCAGGGCTTCAAGAGACCCAGTACTTC.

This clone came up a few times. V is TRBV28 and J is TRBJ2-7; 10 bases align to TRBD2. V lost 5 bases and J lost 6; bases outside the gene matches: 13. Germline CDR1 is MDHEN and CDR2 is SYDVKM. This CDR3 region has 16 residues. The DNA of the CDR3 is TGTGCCAGCAGTACTCTTACCGGGACTAGCGTGAGCGAGCAGTACTTC. It encodes CASSTLTGTSVSEQYF.

The chain uses TRBV28 and TRBJ1-5, with unresolved D. CDR3 length: 11 amino acids. Germline CDR1 MDHEN, CDR2 SYDVKM. V dropped 7 bases and J dropped 3 bases, with 4 bases sitting between them. CDR3 nucleotides: TGTGCCAGCACTCACAATCAGCCCCAGCATTTT. It translates to CASTHNQPQHF.